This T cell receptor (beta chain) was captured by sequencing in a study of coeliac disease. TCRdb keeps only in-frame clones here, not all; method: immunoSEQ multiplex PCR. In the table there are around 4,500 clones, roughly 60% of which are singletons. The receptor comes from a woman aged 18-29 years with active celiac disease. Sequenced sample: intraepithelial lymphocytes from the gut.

The CDR3 is CASSLETGGWYGYTF. The CDR3 DNA is TGTGCCAGCAGCTTGGAGACAGGGGGATGGTATGGCTACACCTTC. The chain uses TRBV5-6 and TRBJ1-2; 9 bases match TRBD1. The V gene's germline CDR1 is SGHDT and CDR2 YYEEEE. V lost 0 bases to trimming and J lost 5 bases; unmatched junction nucleotides: 5. There are 15 residues in the CDR3.